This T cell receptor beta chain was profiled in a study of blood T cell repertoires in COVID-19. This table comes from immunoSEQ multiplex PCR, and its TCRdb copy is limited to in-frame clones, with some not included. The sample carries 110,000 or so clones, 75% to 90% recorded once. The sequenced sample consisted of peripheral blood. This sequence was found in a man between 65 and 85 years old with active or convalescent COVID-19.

CDR3 amino acids: CASSKIKRGEENEKLFF. The CDR3 nucleotides are TGTGCCAGCAGCAAAATCAAGCGGGGGGAGGAAAATGAAAAACTGTTTTTT. The chain is built from TRBV21-1 and TRBJ1-4. TRBV21-1 is marked as a pseudogene. The CDR3 loop spans 17 amino acids.